Listed here is a single TCR beta chain. This clone has more than one count but fewer than ten. Which antigen it targets is not known. Within one base of it there is no much larger clone, and no base qualities were kept. Interpreted using the paper, the treatment or condition label stands for: oral pan-JAK inhibitor, 5-10 mg twice daily. Lesional scalp punch biopsies and peripheral blood were obtained from alopecia areata patients. After PBMCs were isolated by density centrifugation and stained for CD3, CD4 and CD8, a FACSAria was used to sort CD4+ and CD8+ T cells. This sample is part of a study of CD8+ T cells in alopecia areata (dated by TCRdb to between 2018 and 2020). Concerning the study at large: The treated patients took part in an open-label pilot trial in which moderate-to-severe alopecia areata was treated with oral tofacitinib at 5 to 10 mg twice daily. Patients stayed on tofacitinib for 6 to 18 months and then had 6 months of follow-up off drug so that delayed response and recurrence could be assessed. For the treated patients, the SALT score, which quantifies what percentage of scalp surface area is affected, served as the measure of disease severity. In both human patients and the C3H/HeJ mouse model, the study applied high-throughput TCRbeta sequencing to look at T cell clonal expansion in alopecia areata. Scalp tissue and sorted CD4+ and CD8+ peripheral blood T cells from patchy and totalis/universalis alopecia areata patients and from healthy controls were covered by human TCRbeta sequencing. Biopsies were taken from tofacitinib-treated patients at baseline and at 4 and 24 weeks of treatment, and a later scalp biopsy was taken in several of the tofacitinib-treated patients. Clonality in the scalp was compared among normal scalp (n=4), patchy alopecia areata scalp (n=8), and alopecia totalis/universalis scalp (n=8). RNA was obtained with the PAXgene miRNA kit for fixed scalp, the miRNeasy kit for PBMCs, and the RNeasy kit for mouse skin. TCRbeta CDR3 regions were amplified by immunoSEQ multiplex PCR using 35 Vbeta forward and 13 Jbeta reverse primers. Paper-wide results and their limitations: Scalp clonality and the number of expanded CD8+ clones among the top 100 scalp clones were significantly decreased by tofacitinib. Many expanded lesional clones persisted in scalp and blood during tofacitinib treatment, which may partly explain relapse after stopping treatment. Compared with mice, TCR sequences shared between patients were less clear, possibly partly because of HLA diversity across the patient population. Resident alphabeta T cells in normal human skin are also sequenced, complicating scalp TCR repertoire analysis, unlike mouse skin dominated by gammadelta T cells. Lesional scalp, especially in alopecia totalis/universalis, showed higher clonality and more expanded CD8+ clones than normal scalp, suggesting antigenic drive. The treated cohort was small, with a single nonresponder, so links between baseline CD8+ expansion and response need larger studies.

CDR1 and CDR2, looked up from the germline V gene (reference sequence), are SEHNR and FQNEAQ. The germline ends are 9 bases apart after V is trimmed by 1 base and J by 5 bases. From the cysteine through the phenylalanine, the CDR3 covers 14 amino acids. CDR3 DNA is the only sequence kept; it has 42 bases, read in frame from the first base. The method was the immunoSEQ multiplex PCR assay. RNA was extracted from all samples and reverse transcribed into cDNA as template for TCR sequencing. SuperScript III was used to make first-strand cDNA, primed with a 2:1 mix of oligo-dT and random hexamers. A synthetic immune receptor repertoire was used to assess amplification bias, and residual bias was removed computationally. Regarding the original processing steps: Raw reads were preprocessed for error removal, and CDR3 was defined according to IMGT conventions as running from the conserved cysteine to phenylalanine. Clonality was computed by normalizing Shannon entropy by log2 of the number of productive unique TCRs and subtracting the result from 1. Whether each scalp clone was CD4 or CD8 was inferred by checking scalp TCRbeta sequences against the CD4 and CD8 repertoires from sorted blood. Entries here come from immuneACCESS through TCRdb and include only in-frame sequences with V and J called. Some clones fail to appear in such tables; in the studies checked, an unresolved V gene covers under half of the shortfall, and the cause of the remainder is unknown. The V and J calls and clone size are taken from that table; D and trimming were inferred from the DNA. This sample lists about 87,000 clones; around 70% were detected once. The biggest ten clones account for roughly 17% of the sample.

The clonotype originates from a human donor with alopecia areata. Sequencing used CD8+ T cells sorted from blood, obtained between weeks 43 and 45, from a patient treated with tofacitinib. This chain joins TRBV7-9 to TRBJ2-1, with the D segment identity uncertain. This receptor has the CDR3 CASSLVQADNEQFF. The DNA is TGTGCCAGCAGCTTAGTTCAGGCCGACAATGAGCAGTTCTTC.